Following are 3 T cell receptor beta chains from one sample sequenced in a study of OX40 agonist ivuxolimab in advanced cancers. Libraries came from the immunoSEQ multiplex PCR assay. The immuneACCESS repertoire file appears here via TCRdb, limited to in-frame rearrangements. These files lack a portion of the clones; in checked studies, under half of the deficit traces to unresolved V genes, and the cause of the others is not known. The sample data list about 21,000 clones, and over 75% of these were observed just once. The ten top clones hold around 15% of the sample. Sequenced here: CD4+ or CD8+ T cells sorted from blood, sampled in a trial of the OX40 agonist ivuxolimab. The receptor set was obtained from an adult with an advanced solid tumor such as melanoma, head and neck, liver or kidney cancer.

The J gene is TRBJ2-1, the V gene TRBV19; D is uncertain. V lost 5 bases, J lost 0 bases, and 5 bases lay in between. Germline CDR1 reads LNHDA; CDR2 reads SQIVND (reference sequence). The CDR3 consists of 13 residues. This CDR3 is CASSLFSYNEQFF. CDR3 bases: TGTGCCAGTAGTCTGTTCTCCTACAATGAGCAGTTCTTC.

The CDR3: CASNPSVELAFF. CDR3 nucleotide sequence: TGTGCCAGCAACCCCTCGGTTGAGTTAGCTTTCTTT. The chain joins TRBV7-9 to TRBJ1-1, with unresolved D. There are 12 residues in the CDR3. Germline V gene lookup returns CDR1 SEHNR and CDR2 FQNEAQ (reference sequence). With 7 bases removed from V and 10 bases from J, the gap between germline ends came to 16 bases.

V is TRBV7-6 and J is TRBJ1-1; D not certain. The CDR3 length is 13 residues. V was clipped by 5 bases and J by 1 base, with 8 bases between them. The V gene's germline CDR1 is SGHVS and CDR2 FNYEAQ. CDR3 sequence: CASSQERNTEAFF. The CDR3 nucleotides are TGTGCCAGCAGCCAAGAGCGGAACACTGAAGCTTTCTTT.